Each of the 18 T cell receptor beta chains below was sequenced from the same sample in a study of cytomegalovirus exposure and HLA in healthy donors (TCRdb year 2017). The library was produced with the immunoSEQ multiplex PCR assay. For the multiplex PCR, a mixture combining 60 forward primers for TCR Vbeta segments and 13 reverse primers for TCR Jbeta segments was used. What TCRdb holds here is the immuneACCESS table cut down to in-frame rearrangements. Part of the clones is not present; checked against another copy, under half of the missing clones reflect an unresolved V gene, and the others are unexplained. The sample data list some 130,000 clones, and 78% of these were observed just once. The ten top clones hold 1.4% to 1.5% of the sample. Material for sequencing was PBMCs. All receptors come from a female donor in good health and CMV-seronegative.

This clone was recorded a few times. V is TRBV13 and J is TRBJ2-2; D is unclear. Germline CDR1 is PRHDT and CDR2 is FYEKMQ (reference sequence). There are 12 residues in the CDR3. The ends were cut back, 1 base at V and 8 bases at J, with 5 bases in the middle. In DNA, the CDR3 is TGTGCCAGCAGCTTAGATTCGGGGGAGCTGTTTTTT. This gives the protein CASSLDSGELFF.

The V call is TRBV28, the J call TRBJ1-4; no firm D call. The CDR3 length is 15 residues. V was shortened by 2 bases and J by 1 base, with 8 bases between the two germline ends. From germline, CDR1 is MDHEN and CDR2 SYDVKM. The CDR3 DNA sequence: TGTGCCAGCAGTTTAGGCGGGGTAACTAATGAAAAACTGTTTTTT. As protein: CASSLGGVTNEKLFF.

This chain joins TRBV7-2 and TRBJ1-2, with a possible D match to TRBD1 (5 bases). Germline V gene lookup returns CDR1 SGHTA and CDR2 FQGNSA. V shed 2 bases and J shed 5 bases, with 18 bases lying between them. The CDR3 runs to 16 residues. CDR3 in DNA: TGTGCCAGCAGCTTAAATCAAGGGGCAGGCTCATATGGCTACACCTTC. Amino acids: CASSLNQGAGSYGYTF.

This clone was recorded once. This chain connects TRBV7-2 to TRBJ2-7, with a possible D match to TRBD2 (5 bases). In germline, CDR1 is SGHTA, CDR2 FQGNSA. V was trimmed by 1 base and J by 0 bases, leaving 10 bases between them. This CDR3 comprises 15 residues. CDR3 DNA: TGTGCCAGCAGCTTAGACCCCGGAGGCTCCTACGAGCAGTACTTC. Protein: CASSLDPGGSYEQYF.

There are a few counts of this clone. V gene TRBV28 combines with J gene TRBJ1-6; TRBD1 agrees at 7 bases. Germline CDR1 is MDHEN and CDR2 is SYDVKM. Germline trimming cut 4 bases from V and 7 bases from J; bases unmatched to any gene: 4. This CDR3 spans 14 amino acids. CDR3 loop: CASSSGGGNSPLHF. In DNA form, the CDR3 reads TGTGCCAGCAGTTCAGGGGGAGGCAATTCACCCCTCCACTTT.

CDR3 bases: TGTGCCAGCTCACCACCGAGAGGTGGGAACACTGAAGCTTTCTTT. This sequence encodes CASSPPRGGNTEAFF. This rearrangement joins TRBV18 to TRBJ1-1; no clear D gene. V was trimmed by 0 bases and J by 1 base, leaving 9 bases between them. CDR1 and CDR2 from the germline V gene are KGHSH and LQKENI. This CDR3 has 15 residues.

This clone was seen a single time. The chain is built from TRBV4-3 and TRBJ2-7, with a possible D match to TRBD1 (5 bases). The V gene lost 2 bases and the J gene lost 4 bases, with 15 bases spanning the gap. The V gene's germline CDR1 is LGHNA and CDR2 YSLEER. This CDR3 spans 15 amino acids. The DNA for the CDR3 is TGCGCCAGCAGCCAACTGGGGCAGGGTAATTACGAGCAGTACTTC. Its protein is CASSQLGQGNYEQYF.

V and J are TRBV28 and TRBJ1-5, with 8 bases fitting TRBD1. The junction had 10 bases not matched to a gene; V was cut back by 6 bases and J by 6 bases. Germline assignment: CDR1 MDHEN and CDR2 SYDVKM. This CDR3 spans 15 amino acids. The CDR3: CASSLPDRGTQPQHF. DNA of the CDR3: TGTGCCAGCAGCCTCCCCGACAGGGGTACTCAGCCCCAGCATTTT.

The CDR3 here is CASSLAGQRNEQFF. DNA for the CDR3: TGTGCCAGCAGTTTAGCGGGACAGAGGAATGAGCAGTTCTTC. The J gene is TRBJ2-1, the V gene TRBV27; tentatively, D is TRBD1 (7 bases). Per the germline V gene, CDR1 is MNHEY and CDR2 is SMNVEV (reference sequence). V lost 2 bases to trimming and J lost 7 bases, with 12 bases between them. CDR3 size: 14 residues.

V and J are TRBV4-3 and TRBJ2-2, with D possibly matching TRBD1 (5 bases). The CDR3 loop spans 14 amino acids. CDR1 and CDR2 (germline): LGHNA, YSLEER. The ends were cut back, 4 bases at V and 5 bases at J, with 11 bases in the middle. In DNA, the CDR3 is TGCGCCAGCAGCCGGCGACAGTTGACCGGGGAGCTGTTTTTT. It encodes CASSRRQLTGELFF.

V is TRBV28 and J is TRBJ2-5; 10 bases map to TRBD1. The DNA end is a closer match to TRBJ2-7, so the J assignment may be wrong. CDR3 length: 16 amino acids. Germline V CDR1 and CDR2: MDHEN, SYDVKM. This CDR3 reads CASSPSGTGDTYEQYF. In DNA form, the CDR3 reads TGTGCCAGCAGCCCATCCGGGACAGGGGATACCTACGAGCAGTACTTC.

V gene TRBV4-2 combines with J gene TRBJ1-2; D is perhaps TRBD1 (6 bases). This CDR3 spans 14 amino acids. The ends were cut back, 0 bases at V and 3 bases at J, with 8 bases in the middle. Per the germline V gene, CDR1 is LGHNA and CDR2 is YNFKEQ. The CDR3 is CASSQDHRDYGYTF. The CDR3 nucleotides are TGTGCCAGCAGCCAAGATCACAGGGACTATGGCTACACCTTC.

V is TRBV7-6 and J is TRBJ1-2; 8 bases fit TRBD1. Germline V lookup: CDR1 SGHVS, CDR2 FNYEAQ. The CDR3 consists of 12 residues. V gave up 8 bases and J gave up 3 bases; unmatched junction bases: 2. The CDR3 sequence: CASGRGHYGYTF. The DNA for the CDR3 is TGTGCCAGCGGCAGGGGGCACTATGGCTACACCTTC.

The genes are TRBV5-5 and TRBJ2-5; 9 bases fit TRBD2. CDR3 length: 17 residues. Germline V gives CDR1 SGHKS, CDR2 YYEKEE (reference sequence). The ends lost 0 bases at V and 4 bases at J; junction bases unmatched: 10. The CDR3 here is CASSLDSGSFRGETQYF. Here the CDR3 DNA reads TGTGCCAGCAGCTTGGATAGCGGGAGCTTCAGGGGAGAGACCCAGTACTTC.

The CDR3 loop is CASSTSGSFKDIQYF. Here the CDR3 DNA reads TGTGCCAGCAGCACTAGCGGGAGTTTTAAGGACATTCAGTACTTC. The V call is TRBV5-5, the J call TRBJ2-4, with 11 bases aligning to TRBD2. Losses at the gene ends were 4 bases for V and 8 bases for J; bases not matched to a gene: 8. The CDR3 loop spans 15 amino acids. The V gene's germline CDR1 is SGHKS and CDR2 YYEKEE (reference sequence).

V is TRBV4-3 and J is TRBJ2-1, with 11 bases fitting TRBD2. Germline V CDR1 and CDR2: LGHNA, YSLEER. The CDR3 contains 15 residues. V lost 4 bases and J lost 4; bases outside the gene matches: 3. As DNA, the CDR3 is TGCGCCAGCAGCCCGGGACTAGCGGAGTACAATGAGCAGTTCTTC. Translating it yields CASSPGLAEYNEQFF.

The genes are TRBV7-9 and TRBJ2-4; a possible D gene is TRBD2 (5 bases). CDR1 is SEHNR, CDR2 FQNEAQ, per germline (reference sequence). V was clipped by 5 bases and J by 2 bases, with 10 bases between them. The CDR3 spans 14 residues. CDR3 sequence (DNA): TGTGCCAGCAGCCCCGGGGTATCCAAAAACATTCAGTACTTC. The encoded protein is CASSPGVSKNIQYF.

The rearrangement links TRBV6-5 to TRBJ2-7; 7 nucleotides line up with TRBD1. From germline, CDR1 is MNHEY and CDR2 SVGAGI. The CDR3 runs 13 residues. The trim removed 5 bases at V and 2 bases at J, leaving 3 bases unmatched. The CDR3 DNA sequence: TGTGCCAGCAGTACACAGGGGACCTACGAGCAGTACTTC. It codes for CASSTQGTYEQYF.